The clone carrying this TCR beta chain was seen many times. Its antigen remains unidentified. This specimen belongs to a study of T-cell memory formation after mild COVID-19. The germline V gene has CDR1 KGHDR and CDR2 SFDVKD. This CDR3 is 18 amino acids long. With V trimmed by 4 bases and J by 0 bases, 10 bases remained unmatched. Study results and limitations: Balance between CD4 and CD8 was seen in clones contracting day 15 to 85, and a CD4+ lean was seen in later expanders.

TCRdb ran MiXCR on the 5' RACE reads and lists one entry per CDR3 protein. The sample contains roughly 13,000 distinct CDR3 sequences, approximately 12% of which appear only once. Sequencing was done on a sample of PBMCs or a T cell subset sorted from them (not recorded which). The chain links TRBV24-1 to TRBJ2-1; 8 bases align to TRBD2. The receptor's source is an adult woman who had mild COVID-19 (a few samples of this study predate the infection). Cell type and time point are not known. The CDR3 loop reads CATSDGSPGTSSYNEQFF. The CDR3 nucleotides are TGTGCCACCAGTGACGGTAGTCCCGGGACTAGCTCCTACAATGAGCAGTTCTTC.